These 15 T cell receptor beta chains share one sample of origin, sequenced in a study of blood T cell repertoires in COVID-19. Sequenced by immunoSEQ multiplex PCR; TCRdb stores in-frame clones only, minus some. The sample comprises about 170,000 clones, 70% to 90% of which are singletons, and 7% rests with the top ten. Input material: peripheral blood. The source is a woman older than 75 in a cohort sampled during active or convalescent COVID-19.

V and J are TRBV23-1 and TRBJ1-4; D is unresolved. TRBV23-1 is designated an ORF whose function remains uncertain. The CDR3 covers 18 residues. Trimming removed 0 bases at V and 8 bases at J, with 22 bases between. The CDR3 DNA reads TGCGCCAGCAGTCAATCGGAGGAGTCGGTGATTATTAGGGAAAAACTGTTTTTT. This sequence encodes CASSQSEESVIIREKLFF.

The chain has TRBV10-3 and TRBJ2-3; TRBD2 matches at 7 bases. The CDR3 contains 16 residues. CDR1 and CDR2 from the germline V gene are ENHRY and SYGVKD. The V segment lost 5 bases and the J segment 6 bases; nucleotides outside the gene matches: 14. CDR3 sequence: CAISPSAGEGVDTQYF. CDR3 DNA sequence: TGTGCCATCAGTCCTTCGGCGGGAGAAGGGGTGGATACGCAGTATTTT.

The chain uses TRBV20-1 and TRBJ2-3, with D unclear. The CDR3 is 11 residues long. Germline values: CDR1 DFQATT, CDR2 SNEGSKA (reference sequence). Between the trimmed V and J ends, which lost 6 bases and 6 bases, there was a span of 10 bases. CDR3 DNA: TGCAGTGCCCGAGTTGTGGATACGCAGTATTTT. Translation gives CSARVVDTQYF.

The chain links TRBV6-5 to TRBJ1-2; D remains ambiguous. The V end was cut by 2 bases, the J end by 3 bases, with 10 bases between. Germline CDR1 reads MNHEY; CDR2 reads SVGAGI. This CDR3 is built from 14 residues. The CDR3 DNA sequence: TGTGCCAGCAGTTACATAGAGAGAGACTATGGCTACACCTTC. It specifies CASSYIERDYGYTF.

V usage is TRBV7-2 and J usage is TRBJ2-2; D is perhaps TRBD2 (7 bases). Germline CDR1 and CDR2: SGHTA and FQGNSA. The CDR3 is 15 amino acids. V was pared by 5 bases and J by 5 bases, with 15 bases between. CDR3: CASSPQGGATGELFF. The CDR3 DNA reads TGTGCCAGCAGCCCACAAGGGGGGGCAACCGGGGAGCTGTTTTTT.

The CDR3 region is CASSKTSGGSYEQYF. DNA for the CDR3: TGTGCCAGCAGCAAGACTAGCGGGGGGTCCTACGAGCAGTACTTC. The genes are TRBV21-1 and TRBJ2-7; TRBD2, the table's D call, lacks a check against the DNA. TRBV21-1 is classified as a pseudogene. The CDR3 consists of 15 residues.

This chain joins TRBV2 and TRBJ1-6, with 8 bases that match TRBD1. J lost 7 bases, V lost 7 bases, and 12 bases had no gene match. Germline V gene sequence: CDR1 SNHLY, CDR2 FYNNEI. The CDR3 has 16 amino acids. CDR3: CASTNPGGSGNSPLHF. The CDR3 DNA sequence: TGTGCCAGCACCAACCCAGGGGGCTCAGGGAATTCACCCCTCCACTTT. Filled out from reference TRBV2 and TRBJ1-6, the complete variable domain reads EPEVTQTPSHQVTQMGQEVILRCVPISNHLYFYWYRQILGQKVEFLVSFYNNEISEKSEIFDDQFSVERPDGSNFTLKIRSTKLEDSAMYFCASTNPGGSGNSPLHFGNGTRLTVT.

The V gene is TRBV5-4, the J gene TRBJ1-1, with D perhaps matching TRBD1 (5 bases). V shed 0 bases and J shed 5 bases, with 11 bases lying between them. Germline CDR1 and CDR2: SGHNT and YYREEE (reference sequence). CDR3 length equals 14 residues. CDR3 protein: CASSLEGGGTEAFF. The CDR3 region has the DNA TGTGCCAGCAGCTTGGAGGGCGGGGGGACTGAAGCTTTCTTT.

V gene TRBV11-2 combines with J gene TRBJ2-7; 7 positions agree with TRBD1. The CDR3 sequence is 18 residues long. Losses at the gene ends were 5 bases for V and 0 bases for J; bases not matched to a gene: 16. Germline loops: CDR1 SGHAT, CDR2 FQNNGV. CDR3 DNA: TGTGCCAGCAGCCTGGACAGGAGAAAACTGCTTTCCTCCTACGAGCAGTACGTC. Translation gives CASSLDRRKLLSSYEQYV.

The genes are TRBV9 and TRBJ1-2; D perhaps matches TRBD1 (6 bases). V lost 0 bases, J lost 8 bases, and 17 bases lay in between. The germline V gene encodes CDR1 SGDLS and CDR2 YYNGEE. The CDR3 extends over 15 amino acids. The chain's CDR3 is CASSVASGGPRGYTF. DNA of the CDR3: TGTGCCAGCAGCGTAGCGTCGGGGGGGCCCCGAGGCTACACCTTC.

The chain employs TRBV5-4 and TRBJ1-3, with TRBD1 matching 9 bases. This CDR3 has 14 amino acids. In germline, CDR1 is SGHNT, CDR2 YYREEE (reference sequence). Unmatched junction bases numbered 1, after V lost 2 bases and J lost 4 bases. The CDR3 loop is CASSLDRGGNTIYF. The CDR3 coding sequence is TGTGCCAGCAGCTTAGACAGGGGGGGAAACACCATATATTTT.

CDR3: CASSLAYRGWDEQYV. CDR3 DNA: TGTGCCAGCAGCTTGGCTTACAGGGGATGGGACGAGCAGTACGTC. The V gene is TRBV11-2, the J gene TRBJ2-7; 7 bases are shared with TRBD1. The germline CDR1 and CDR2 sequences are SGHAT and FQNNGV. The CDR3 sequence is 15 residues long. The J segment lost 5 bases and the V segment lost 3 bases, leaving 10 bases of the junction unmatched.

In DNA, the CDR3 is TGCGCCAGCAGGTGGAACCGGGCGGGCACTGAAGCTTTCTTT. Encoded protein: CASRWNRAGTEAFF. J is TRBJ1-1 and V is TRBV5-1; D call uncertain. The CDR3 spans 14 residues. V shed 5 bases and J shed 4 bases, with 15 bases lying between them. Germline V CDR1 and CDR2: SGHRS, YFSETQ.

Here the CDR3 DNA reads TGTGCCAGCAGTTACTCAGGGGGTTACGAAAAACTGTTTTTT. Protein product: CASSYSGGYEKLFF. The rearrangement joins TRBV6-6 to TRBJ1-4, with a tentative D call TRBD1 (6 bases). There are 14 residues in the CDR3. The germline gives CDR1 MNHNY, CDR2 SVGAGI (reference sequence). Trimming cost V 0 bases and J 8 bases, with 10 bases left between them.

The V call is TRBV3-1 (or the pseudogene TRBV3-2), the J call TRBJ1-1; a possible D gene is TRBD1 (6 bases). The CDR3 sequence is 13 residues long. CDR1 LGHDT and CDR2 YNNKEL come from the germline V gene (reference sequence). V lost 4 bases, J lost 5 bases, and 11 bases lay in between. CDR3 DNA sequence: TGTGCCAGCAGCCTACAGGGCCTGACTGAAGCTTTCTTT. It specifies CASSLQGLTEAFF.